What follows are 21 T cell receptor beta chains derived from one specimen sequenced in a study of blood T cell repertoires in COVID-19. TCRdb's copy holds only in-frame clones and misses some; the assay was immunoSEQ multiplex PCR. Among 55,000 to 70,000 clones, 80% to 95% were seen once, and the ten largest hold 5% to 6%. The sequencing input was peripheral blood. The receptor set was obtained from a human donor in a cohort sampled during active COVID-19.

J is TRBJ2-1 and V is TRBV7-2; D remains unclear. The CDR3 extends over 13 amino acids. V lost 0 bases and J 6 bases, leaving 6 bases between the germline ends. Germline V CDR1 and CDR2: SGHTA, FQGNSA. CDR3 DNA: TGTGCCAGCAGCTTAGCGCGGTCCAATGAGCAGTTCTTC. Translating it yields CASSLARSNEQFF. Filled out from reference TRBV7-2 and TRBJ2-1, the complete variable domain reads GAGVSQSPSNKVTEKGKDVELRCDPISGHTALYWYRQSLGQGLEFLIYFQGNSAPDKSGLPSDRFSAERTGGSVSTLTIQRTQQEDSAVYLCASSLARSNEQFFGPGTRLTVL.

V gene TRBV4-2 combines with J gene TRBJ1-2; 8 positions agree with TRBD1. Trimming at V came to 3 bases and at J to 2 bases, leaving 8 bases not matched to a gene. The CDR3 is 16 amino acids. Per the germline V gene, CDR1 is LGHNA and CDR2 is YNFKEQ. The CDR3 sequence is CASSHSGQGDNYGYTF. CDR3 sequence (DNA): TGTGCCAGCAGCCATTCAGGACAGGGAGACAACTATGGCTACACCTTC.

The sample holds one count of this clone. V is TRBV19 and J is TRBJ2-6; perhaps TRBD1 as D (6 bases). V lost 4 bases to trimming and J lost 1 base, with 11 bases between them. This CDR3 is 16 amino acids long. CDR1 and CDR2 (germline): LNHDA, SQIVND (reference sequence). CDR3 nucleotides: TGTGCCAGTAGTAAGTACAGGGTTTCTGGGGCCAACGTCCTGACTTTC. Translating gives CASSKYRVSGANVLTF. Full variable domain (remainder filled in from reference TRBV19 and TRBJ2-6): DGGITQSPKYLFRKEGQNVTLSCEQNLNHDAMYWYRQDPGQGLRLIYYSQIVNDFQKGDIAEGYSVSREKKESFPLTVTSAQKNPTAFYLCASSKYRVSGANVLTFGAGSRLTVL.

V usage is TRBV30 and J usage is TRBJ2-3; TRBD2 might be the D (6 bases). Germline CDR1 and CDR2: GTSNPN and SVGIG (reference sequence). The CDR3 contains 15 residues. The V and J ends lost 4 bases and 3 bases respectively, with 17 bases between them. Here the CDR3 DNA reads TGTGCCTGGACCCCGGGACTCACTCTTACAGATACGCAGTATTTT. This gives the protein CAWTPGLTLTDTQYF.

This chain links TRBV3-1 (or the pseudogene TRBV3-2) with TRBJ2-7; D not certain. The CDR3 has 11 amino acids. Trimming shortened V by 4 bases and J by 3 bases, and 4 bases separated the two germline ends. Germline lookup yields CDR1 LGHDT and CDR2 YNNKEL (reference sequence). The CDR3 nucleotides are TGTGCCAGCAGCCTAAACTACGAGCAGTACTTC. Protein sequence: CASSLNYEQYF.

CDR3 in DNA: TGTGCCAGCAGCTTCGGGACTGAAGCTTTCTTT. Translating gives CASSFGTEAFF. The chain is built from TRBV5-6 and TRBJ1-1; D gene unclear. Deletions cut 2 bases from V and 5 bases from J, with 4 bases between. The V gene's germline CDR1 is SGHDT and CDR2 YYEEEE. The CDR3 extends over 11 amino acids. Full variable domain (remainder filled in from reference TRBV5-6 and TRBJ1-1): DAGVTQSPTHLIKTRGQQVTLRCSPKSGHDTVSWYQQALGQGPQFIFQYYEEEERQRGNFPDRFSGHQFPNYSSELNVNALLLGDSALYLCASSFGTEAFFGQGTRLTVV.

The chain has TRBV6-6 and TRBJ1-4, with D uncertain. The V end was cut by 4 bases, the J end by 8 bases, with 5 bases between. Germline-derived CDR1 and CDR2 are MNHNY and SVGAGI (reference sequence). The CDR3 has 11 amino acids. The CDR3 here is CASSLREKLFF. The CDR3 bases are TGTGCCAGCAGTTTGAGGGAAAAACTGTTTTTT.

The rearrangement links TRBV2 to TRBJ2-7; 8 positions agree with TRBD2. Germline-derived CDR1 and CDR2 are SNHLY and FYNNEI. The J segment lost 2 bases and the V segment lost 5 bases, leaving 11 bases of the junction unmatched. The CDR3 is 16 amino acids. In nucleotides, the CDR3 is TGTGCCAGCAGTCCCGGACTAGCCTACTCTGCCTACGAGCAGTACTTC. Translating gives CASSPGLAYSAYEQYF.

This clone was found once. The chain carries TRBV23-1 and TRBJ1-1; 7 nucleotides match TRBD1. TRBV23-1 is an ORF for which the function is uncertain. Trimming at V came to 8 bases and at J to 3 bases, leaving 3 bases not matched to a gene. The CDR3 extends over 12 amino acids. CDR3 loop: CASGDRDTEAFF. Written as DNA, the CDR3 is TGCGCCAGCGGAGACAGGGACACTGAAGCTTTCTTT.

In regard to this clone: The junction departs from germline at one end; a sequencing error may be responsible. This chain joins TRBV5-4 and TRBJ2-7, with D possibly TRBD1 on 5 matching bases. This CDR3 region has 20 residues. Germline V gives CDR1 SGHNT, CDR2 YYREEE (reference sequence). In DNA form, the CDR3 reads TGTGCCAACAGCTTGGTTTATCCTCAGGGTTCACTAAGGGTCCGATATAAGCAGTACTTC. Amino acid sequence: CANSLVYPQGSLRVRYKQYF. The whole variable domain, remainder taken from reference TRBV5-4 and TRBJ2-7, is ETGVTQSPTHLIKTRGQQVTLRCSSQSGHNTVSWYQQALGQGPQFIFQYYREEENGRGNFPPRFSGLQFPNYSSELNVNALELDDSALYLCANSLVYPQGSLRVRYKQYFGPGTRLTVT.

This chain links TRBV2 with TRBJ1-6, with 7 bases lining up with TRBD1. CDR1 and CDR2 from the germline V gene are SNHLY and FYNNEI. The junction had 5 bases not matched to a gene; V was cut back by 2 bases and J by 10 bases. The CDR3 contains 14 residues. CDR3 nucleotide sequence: TGTGCCAGCAGTGAAAGGGGGCTTGGGTCACCCCTCCACTTT. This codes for CASSERGLGSPLHF.

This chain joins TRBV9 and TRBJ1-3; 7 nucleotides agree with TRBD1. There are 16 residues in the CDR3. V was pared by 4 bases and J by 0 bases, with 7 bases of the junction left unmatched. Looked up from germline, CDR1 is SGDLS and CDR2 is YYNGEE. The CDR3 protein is CASSPQQGFSGNTIYF. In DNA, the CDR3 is TGTGCCAGCAGCCCACAACAGGGGTTCTCTGGAAACACCATATATTTT.

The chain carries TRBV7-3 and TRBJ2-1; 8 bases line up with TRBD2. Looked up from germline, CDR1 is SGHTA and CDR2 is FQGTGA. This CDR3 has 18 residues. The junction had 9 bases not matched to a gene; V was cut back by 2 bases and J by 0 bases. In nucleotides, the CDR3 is TGTGCCAGCAGCTTATTGAGCCGGAGCGGGAGCTCCTACAATGAGCAGTTCTTC. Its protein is CASSLLSRSGSSYNEQFF.

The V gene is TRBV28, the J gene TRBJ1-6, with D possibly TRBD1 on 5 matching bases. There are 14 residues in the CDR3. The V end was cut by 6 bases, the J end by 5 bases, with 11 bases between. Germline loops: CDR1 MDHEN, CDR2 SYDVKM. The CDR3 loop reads CASRPQGDNSPLHF. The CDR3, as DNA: TGTGCCAGCAGGCCCCAGGGCGATAATTCACCCCTCCACTTT.

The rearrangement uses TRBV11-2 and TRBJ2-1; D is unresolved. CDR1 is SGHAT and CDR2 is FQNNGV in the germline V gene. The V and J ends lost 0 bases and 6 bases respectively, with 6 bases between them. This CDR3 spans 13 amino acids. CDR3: CASSLERVNEQFF. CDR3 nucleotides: TGTGCCAGCAGCTTAGAGCGAGTCAATGAGCAGTTCTTC.

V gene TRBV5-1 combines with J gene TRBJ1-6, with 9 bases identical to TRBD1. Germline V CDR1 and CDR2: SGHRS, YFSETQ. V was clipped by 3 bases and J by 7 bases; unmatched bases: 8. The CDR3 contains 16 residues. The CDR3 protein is CASSSGQGGKNSPLHF. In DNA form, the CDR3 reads TGCGCCAGCAGCTCGGGACAGGGCGGCAAGAATTCACCCCTCCACTTT.

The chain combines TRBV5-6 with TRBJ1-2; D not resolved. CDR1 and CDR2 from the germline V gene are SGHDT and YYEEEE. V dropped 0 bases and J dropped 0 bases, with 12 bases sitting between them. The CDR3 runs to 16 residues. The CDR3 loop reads CASSLAARPANYGYTF. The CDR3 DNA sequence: TGTGCCAGCAGCTTGGCAGCTAGACCTGCTAACTATGGCTACACCTTC.

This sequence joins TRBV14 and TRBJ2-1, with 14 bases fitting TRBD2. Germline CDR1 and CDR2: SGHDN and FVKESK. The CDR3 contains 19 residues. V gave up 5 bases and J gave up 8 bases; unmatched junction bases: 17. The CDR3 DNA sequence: TGTGCCAGCAGCGACAATCCTTTGGGGACTAGCGGGAGCAGGGATGAGCAGTTCTTC. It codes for CASSDNPLGTSGSRDEQFF.

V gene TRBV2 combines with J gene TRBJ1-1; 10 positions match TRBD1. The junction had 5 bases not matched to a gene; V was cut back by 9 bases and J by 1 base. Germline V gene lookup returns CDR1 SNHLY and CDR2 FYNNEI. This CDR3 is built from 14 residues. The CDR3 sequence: CASCRDRGNTEAFF. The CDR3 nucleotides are TGTGCCAGTTGCCGGGACAGGGGGAACACTGAAGCTTTCTTT.

This CDR3 is CASSVGLAGAKEQFF. The CDR3 DNA reads TGTGCCAGCAGCGTAGGACTAGCGGGAGCAAAGGAGCAGTTCTTC. The V call is TRBV9, the J call TRBJ2-1, with 12 positions matching TRBD2. Losses at the gene ends were 0 bases for V and 10 bases for J; bases not matched to a gene: 5. The CDR3 covers 15 residues. Germline V lookup: CDR1 SGDLS, CDR2 YYNGEE.

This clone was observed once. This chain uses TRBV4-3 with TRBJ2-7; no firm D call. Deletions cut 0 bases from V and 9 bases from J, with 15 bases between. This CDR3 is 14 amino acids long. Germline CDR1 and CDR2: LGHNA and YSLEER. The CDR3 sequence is CASSQDRTAPGQYF. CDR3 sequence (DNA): TGCGCCAGCAGCCAAGATAGAACGGCGCCGGGGCAGTACTTC.